The 20 T cell receptor beta chains below were found in one sample sequenced in a study of shared clonotypes between healthy human individuals. The method was immunoSEQ multiplex PCR; TCRdb's version includes in-frame clones alone and lacks a portion of them. The data contain 300,000 to 400,000 clones, approximately 74% of them singletons. Sequenced material: memory CD4+ T cells sorted from blood. Subset noted: CD45RA-negative fraction. Every receptor here comes from a man aged 25-45 years in good health.

This clone appeared once. V and J are TRBV19 and TRBJ1-1; D is unresolved. The CDR3 has 13 amino acids. V shed 9 bases and J shed 0 bases, with 11 bases lying between them. The germline V gene encodes CDR1 LNHDA and CDR2 SQIVND (reference sequence). CDR3 sequence: CASTQQMNTEAFF. The CDR3 DNA follows: TGTGCCAGCACACAGCAAATGAACACTGAAGCTTTCTTT.

This clone has only one observation. This sequence joins TRBV6-5 and TRBJ2-7; 8 nucleotides align to TRBD1. Germline loops: CDR1 MNHEY, CDR2 SVGAGI. V shed 9 bases, J shed 2 bases, and the junction held 6 bases outside the gene matches. This CDR3 spans 13 amino acids. CDR3 DNA sequence: TGTGCCAGTACTGGACAGGGACCCTACGAGCAGTACTTC. This gives the protein CASTGQGPYEQYF.

The chain links TRBV7-3 to TRBJ2-3, with 12 positions matching TRBD2. The V segment lost 2 bases and the J segment 8 bases; nucleotides outside the gene matches: 8. CDR3 length: 16 residues. Germline CDR1 and CDR2: SGHTA and FQGTGA. The CDR3 sequence: CASSLGLAGSAGTQYF. The CDR3 nucleotides are TGTGCCAGCAGCTTAGGACTAGCGGGATCCGCTGGTACGCAGTATTTT. Together with reference TRBV7-3 and TRBJ2-3, the CDR3 gives the full variable domain: GAGVSQTPSNKVTEKGKYVELRCDPISGHTALYWYRQSLGQGPEFLIYFQGTGAADDSGLPNDRFFAVRPEGSVSTLKIQRTERGDSAVYLCASSLGLAGSAGTQYFGPGTRLTVL.

J is TRBJ1-2 and V is TRBV12-5; D not certain. Per germline, CDR1 LGHNT and CDR2 FRNRAP. Trimming removed 9 bases at V and 1 base at J, with 9 bases between. This CDR3 comprises 12 residues. The CDR3 bases are TGTGCTAGCTCTAAGGGTAACTATGGCTACACCTTC. Translation gives CASSKGNYGYTF.

The chain recombines TRBV9 with TRBJ2-1; no clear D gene. Germline V gene sequence: CDR1 SGDLS, CDR2 YYNGEE. Deletions cut 3 bases from V and 0 bases from J, with 13 bases between. This CDR3 contains 16 residues. The CDR3 protein is CASSGAALSSYNEQFF. CDR3 coding DNA: TGTGCCAGCAGCGGGGCCGCTCTGAGCTCCTACAATGAGCAGTTCTTC.

The chain is built from TRBV11-2 and TRBJ1-4; no firm D call. Trimming cost V 5 bases and J 0 bases, with 13 bases left between them. In germline, CDR1 is SGHAT, CDR2 FQNNGV. The CDR3 totals 16 residues. CDR3 loop: CASSPGRFTTNEKLFF. For the CDR3, the DNA is TGTGCCAGCAGCCCCGGTAGATTCACAACTAATGAAAAACTGTTTTTT.

The chain has TRBV7-2 and TRBJ1-1; D is unresolved. Trimming pared 5 bases from V and 1 base from J, leaving 8 bases between. CDR1 is SGHTA and CDR2 is FQGNSA in the germline V gene. CDR3 length equals 13 residues. The CDR3 region has the DNA TGTGCCAGCAGCCCAGGACGGAACACTGAAGCTTTCTTT. This gives the protein CASSPGRNTEAFF.

The V gene is TRBV7-2, the J gene TRBJ2-1; 11 bases are shared with TRBD2. Trimming at V came to 2 bases and at J to 3 bases, leaving 3 bases not matched to a gene. Germline values: CDR1 SGHTA, CDR2 FQGNSA. There are 16 residues in the CDR3. CDR3 in DNA: TGTGCCAGCAGCTTACTAGCGGGGGGTCTCTACAATGAGCAGTTCTTC. It codes for CASSLLAGGLYNEQFF.

This clone was counted a single time. This rearrangement joins TRBV7-2 to TRBJ2-1; D remains unclear. This CDR3 spans 15 amino acids. Germline CDR1 is SGHTA and CDR2 is FQGNSA. V lost 1 base, J lost 0 bases, and 7 bases lay in between. This CDR3 is CASSLDGTSYNEQFF. The CDR3 nucleotides are TGTGCCAGCAGCTTAGACGGAACCTCCTACAATGAGCAGTTCTTC.

V usage is TRBV6-1 and J usage is TRBJ2-7; no definite D call. The CDR3 extends over 11 amino acids. From germline, CDR1 is MNHNS and CDR2 SASEGT. Trimming left V 7 bases short and J 3 bases short, with 7 bases between. Written as DNA, the CDR3 is TGTGCCAGCACGGCATTCTACGAGCAGTACTTC. Its protein product is CASTAFYEQYF.

The rearrangement uses TRBV29-1 and TRBJ2-3, with 7 bases matching TRBD1. This CDR3 has 13 amino acids. CDR1 and CDR2 (germline): SQVTM, ANQGSEA. V was pared by 7 bases and J by 0 bases, with 4 bases of the junction left unmatched. The CDR3 region has the DNA TGCAGCGCCGGACAGGTCAGCACAGATACGCAGTATTTT. It is translated as CSAGQVSTDTQYF.

This clone was picked up one time. The V gene is TRBV11-3, the J gene TRBJ2-1; 8 bases are shared with TRBD2. The CDR3 totals 14 residues. J lost 7 bases, V lost 5 bases, and 7 bases had no gene match. The V gene's germline CDR1 is SGHNT and CDR2 YENEEA. The CDR3 region is CASSPGTSMNEQFF. CDR3 coding DNA: TGTGCCAGCAGCCCTGGGACTAGTATGAATGAGCAGTTCTTC. The variable domain in full, with the rest retrieved from reference TRBV11-3 and TRBJ2-1, is EAGVVQSPRYKIIEKKQPVAFWCNPISGHNTLYWYLQNLGQGPELLIRYENEEAVDDSQLPKDRFSAERLKGVDSTLKIQPAELGDSAVYLCASSPGTSMNEQFFGPGTRLTVL.

CDR3 in amino acids: CASSEGRLSNQPQHF. Here the CDR3 DNA reads TGTGCCAGCAGCGAGGGGAGATTAAGCAATCAGCCCCAGCATTTT. The rearrangement joins TRBV5-6 to TRBJ1-5, with D perhaps TRBD1 (5 bases). Germline V CDR1 and CDR2: SGHDT, YYEEEE. V lost 4 bases and J lost 1, with 12 bases in between. CDR3 length: 15 amino acids.

This sequence joins TRBV5-4 and TRBJ2-7; 7 positions agree with TRBD2. This CDR3 contains 15 residues. V was pared by 5 bases and J by 4 bases, with 12 bases of the junction left unmatched. CDR1 is SGHNT and CDR2 is YYREEE in the germline V gene (reference sequence). The CDR3 protein is CASSWRTTGGYEQYF. DNA for the CDR3: TGTGCCAGCAGTTGGCGAACTACGGGGGGTTACGAGCAGTACTTC.

The chain combines TRBV7-9 with TRBJ2-1; D might be TRBD2 (7 bases). V gave up 3 bases and J gave up 0 bases, with 12 bases separating them. This CDR3 has 16 amino acids. Germline CDR1 is SEHNR and CDR2 is FQNEAQ (reference sequence). CDR3 sequence (DNA): TGTGCCAGCAGCTTGGCGGGGGCAAGCTCCTACAATGAGCAGTTCTTC. As protein: CASSLAGASSYNEQFF.

The chain has TRBV6-5 and TRBJ2-1, with 11 nucleotides matching TRBD2. V shed 6 bases, J shed 5 bases, and the junction held 0 bases outside the gene matches. This CDR3 is 13 amino acids long. Germline CDR1 MNHEY, CDR2 SVGAGI. The CDR3 reads CASRLAGDNEQFF. The CDR3 DNA is TGTGCCAGCAGACTAGCGGGAGACAATGAGCAGTTCTTC.

This clone turned up a few times. The chain carries TRBV5-1 and TRBJ2-5; D tentatively reads TRBD1 or TRBD2 (5 bases each). Deletions cut 0 bases from V and 0 bases from J, with 9 bases between. From germline, CDR1 is SGHRS and CDR2 YFSETQ. The CDR3 contains 15 residues. The CDR3 is CASSLGGMYQETQYF. In DNA form, the CDR3 reads TGCGCCAGCAGCTTGGGGGGGATGTACCAAGAGACCCAGTACTTC.

As for this clone: At the DNA level, this CDR3 is encoded by other sequences in the same sample as well. The rearrangement uses TRBV11-3 and TRBJ2-1; D uncertain. Germline assignment: CDR1 SGHNT and CDR2 YENEEA. V dropped 0 bases and J dropped 7 bases, with 4 bases sitting between them. The CDR3 is 12 residues long. DNA for the CDR3: TGTGCCAGCAGCTTAGATGGGAATGAGCAGTTCTTC. Protein: CASSLDGNEQFF.

This clone was seen more than once but under ten times. This chain links TRBV30 with TRBJ1-5; D gene uncertain. CDR1 and CDR2 (germline): GTSNPN, SVGIG (reference sequence). CDR3 length: 13 amino acids. With 1 base removed from V and 7 bases from J, the gap between germline ends came to 11 bases. The CDR3 protein is CAWSELGSQPQHF. Written as DNA, the CDR3 is TGTGCCTGGAGTGAACTTGGAAGCCAGCCCCAGCATTTT.

This chain links TRBV28 with TRBJ2-5; 11 positions agree with TRBD2. J gave up 4 bases and V 6 bases, and 10 bases lay outside the gene matches. The CDR3 loop spans 16 amino acids. Germline values: CDR1 MDHEN, CDR2 SYDVKM. The CDR3 here is CASSPSSGRRRETQYF. CDR3 nucleotides: TGTGCCAGCAGCCCTTCTAGCGGGAGGCGCCGAGAGACCCAGTACTTC.